This T cell receptor (beta chain) is drawn from a study of T cell responses to AZD1222 COVID-19 vaccine. Between the trimmed V and J ends, which lost 0 bases and 5 bases, there was a span of 15 bases. The V gene's germline CDR1 is SGHRS and CDR2 YFSETQ. The CDR3 has 16 residues. In its sample, this clone was seen once. Some clones are missing from TCRdb's copy, which holds only in-frame ones; the method was immunoSEQ multiplex PCR. The table lists about 110,000 clones, about 94% of them singletons, with 2% to 2.5% in the top ten. This specimen consisted of peripheral blood, obtained on day 0 of AZD1222 vaccination. The chain carries TRBV5-1 and TRBJ2-1, with D tentatively TRBD1 or TRBD2 (6 bases each). This sequence originates from an adult in good health. CDR3: CASSLAPRGRDNEQFF. The CDR3 bases are TGCGCCAGCAGCTTGGCCCCCCGGGGGCGAGACAATGAGCAGTTCTTC.